This note documents a single T cell receptor (beta chain) sequence. RNA, at 0.5 to 1 ug, was reverse transcribed with random hexamers. MiXCR was run by TCRdb on the immunoSEQ multiplex PCR reads, yielding one entry per CDR3 protein. The table includes 150,000 to 250,000 distinct CDR3 sequences, nearly 95% detected once. The data derive from a study of CD8 T cells in Susac syndrome. The ends were cut back, 4 bases at V and 1 base at J, with 14 bases in the middle. The CDR3 covers 15 residues. Germline V gene lookup returns CDR1 MGHDK and CDR2 SYGVNS. CD8+ and CD4+ T cells taken from blood had their TCR beta sequenced.

V usage is TRBV25-1 and J usage is TRBJ2-7; D perhaps matches TRBD1 (7 bases). The specimen was CD4+ T cells from PBMCs. The sequence was obtained from a human donor with multiple sclerosis. In nucleotides, the CDR3 is TGTGCCAGCAGTGCCAGGGGGGTTCATTCCTACGAGCAGTACTTC. Its protein is CASSARGVHSYEQYF.